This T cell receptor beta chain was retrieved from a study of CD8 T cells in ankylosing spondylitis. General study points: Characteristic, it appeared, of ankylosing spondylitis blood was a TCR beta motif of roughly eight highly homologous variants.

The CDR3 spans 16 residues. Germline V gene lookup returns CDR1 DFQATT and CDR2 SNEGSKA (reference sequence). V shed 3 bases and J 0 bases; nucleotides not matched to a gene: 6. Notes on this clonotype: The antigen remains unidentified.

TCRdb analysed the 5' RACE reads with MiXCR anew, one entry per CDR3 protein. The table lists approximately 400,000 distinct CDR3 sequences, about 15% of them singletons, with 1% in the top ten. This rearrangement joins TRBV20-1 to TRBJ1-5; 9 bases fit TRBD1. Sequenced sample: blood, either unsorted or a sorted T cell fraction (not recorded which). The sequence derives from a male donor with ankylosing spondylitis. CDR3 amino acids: CSASRRTGVSNQPQHF. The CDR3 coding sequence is TGCAGTGCTAGTCGTCGGACAGGGGTTAGCAATCAGCCCCAGCATTTT.